The source of this T cell receptor (beta chain) is a study of shared T cell receptors in the human thymus. Clones were read by immunoSEQ multiplex PCR, and TCRdb kept only the in-frame ones, dropping some. The sample holds a few hundred thousand clones, 85% to 95% seen once. In its sample, this clone was seen once. The sample taken for sequencing was thymocytes. The source of this sequence is a human donor.

CDR3 in amino acids: CASSLTGTSNVGELFF. The CDR3 nucleotides read TGTGCCAGCAGCTTAACGGGGACAAGCAATGTCGGGGAGCTGTTTTTT. The chain uses TRBV7-3 and TRBJ2-2; a weak D match, TRBD1 (6 bases). Germline V lookup: CDR1 SGHTA, CDR2 FQGTGA. V lost 0 bases, J lost 7 bases, and 15 bases lay in between. This CDR3 region has 16 residues. The entire variable domain, with the rest obtained from reference TRBV7-3 and TRBJ2-2, is as follows: GAGVSQTPSNKVTEKGKYVELRCDPISGHTALYWYRQSLGQGPEFLIYFQGTGAADDSGLPNDRFFAVRPEGSVSTLKIQRTERGDSAVYLCASSLTGTSNVGELFFGEGSRLTVL.